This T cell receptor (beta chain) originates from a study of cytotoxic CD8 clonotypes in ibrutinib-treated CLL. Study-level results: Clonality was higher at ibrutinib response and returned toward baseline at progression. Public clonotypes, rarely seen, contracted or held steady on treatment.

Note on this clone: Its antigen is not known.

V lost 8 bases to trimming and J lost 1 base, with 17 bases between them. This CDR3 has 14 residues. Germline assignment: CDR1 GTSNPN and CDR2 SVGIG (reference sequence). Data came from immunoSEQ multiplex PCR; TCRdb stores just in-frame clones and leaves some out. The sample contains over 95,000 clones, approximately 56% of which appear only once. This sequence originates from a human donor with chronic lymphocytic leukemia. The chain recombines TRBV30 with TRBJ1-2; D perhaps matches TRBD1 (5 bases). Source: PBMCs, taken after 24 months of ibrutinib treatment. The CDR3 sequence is CARNEGAFNYGYTF. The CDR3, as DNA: TGTGCCCGGAATGAAGGGGCGTTTAACTATGGCTACACCTTC.